The clone carrying this T cell receptor beta chain was seen ten or more times. Its target is not known. With 2 bases clipped from V and 4 bases from J, the junction kept 13 bases outside the gene matches. The germline V gene has CDR1 SGHTA and CDR2 FQGNSA. This CDR3 spans 19 amino acids. The data originate from a study of T cell repertoires in cytomegalovirus infection. As for the study in general: Indicated by public TCR beta signatures were CMV infection and matching HLA type. General observations from the study: Cumulative frequency (of public TCR beta family members) identified carriers of CMV plus the relevant HLA.

One entry per CDR3 protein, called by TCRdb with MiXCR from the reads. The sample contains hundreds of thousands of distinct CDR3 sequences, 20% to 30% of which appear only once. The sequenced sample was CD8+ T cells from PBMCs. This sequence joins TRBV7-2 and TRBJ1-6; TRBD1 agrees at 8 bases. The TCR comes from a human donor in good health (CMV status not recorded). Some clones in this sample may be carry-over from other donors' samples. CDR3 protein: CASSLRGPGGLLYNSPLHF. The DNA of the CDR3 is TGTGCCAGCAGCTTAAGGGGGCCAGGGGGCCTCCTTTATAATTCACCCCTCCACTTT.